This T cell receptor (beta chain) was profiled in a study of cytomegalovirus exposure and HLA in healthy donors. Details on this clone: Its target is unknown.

This CDR3 contains 14 residues. Germline-derived CDR1 and CDR2 are SNHLY and FYNNEI. V was clipped by 11 bases and J by 6 bases; unmatched bases: 13. The study, taken as a whole, reports: Within a later analysis, the majority of CMV-associated TCR beta chains appeared HLA-restricted.

The PCR had 60 Vbeta and 13 Jbeta primers. Using immunoSEQ multiplex PCR, the repertoire was profiled, and TCRdb retains in-frame clones only, with some absent. This sample has 120,000 to 150,000 clones; under 70% occur once, and the top ten carry around 3%. Source material: PBMCs. The chain couples TRBV2 to TRBJ1-5, with 7 bases identical to TRBD1. The TCR sequence derives from a young woman in good health and CMV-seropositive. DNA for the CDR3: TGTGCCGGATCGGGGGCAGGGGGTGTTCAGCCCCAGCATTTT. Translating gives CAGSGAGGVQPQHF.